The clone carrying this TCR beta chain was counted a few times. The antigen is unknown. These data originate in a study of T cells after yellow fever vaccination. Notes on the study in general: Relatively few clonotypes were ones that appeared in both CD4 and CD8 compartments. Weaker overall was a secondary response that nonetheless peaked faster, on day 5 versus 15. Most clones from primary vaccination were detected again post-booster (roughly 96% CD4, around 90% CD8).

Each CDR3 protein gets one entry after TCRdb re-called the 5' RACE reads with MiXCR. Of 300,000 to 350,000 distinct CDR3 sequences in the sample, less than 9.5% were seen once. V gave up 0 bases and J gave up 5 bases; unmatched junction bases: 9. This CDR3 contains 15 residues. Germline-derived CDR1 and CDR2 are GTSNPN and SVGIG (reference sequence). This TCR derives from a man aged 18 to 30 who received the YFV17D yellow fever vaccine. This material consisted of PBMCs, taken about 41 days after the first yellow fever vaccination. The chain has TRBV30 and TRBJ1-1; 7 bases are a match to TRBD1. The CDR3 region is CAWSVQGVGGTEAFF. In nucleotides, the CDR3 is TGTGCCTGGAGTGTCCAGGGGGTCGGAGGTACTGAAGCTTTCTTT.